This TCR beta chain was sequenced during a study of breast tumors, draining lymph nodes, adjacent tissues. Study results and caveats: Tumors had less TCR diversity than lymph nodes, more than nontumor tissue.

CDR1 MGHDK and CDR2 SYGVNS come from the germline V gene. CDR3 length equals 14 residues. V dropped 8 bases and J dropped 4 bases, with 14 bases sitting between them. This clonotype showed up many times. Its antigen is currently unknown. TCRdb processed the multiplex PCR reads anew with MiXCR; each CDR3 protein has one entry. In the table there are about 63,000 distinct CDR3 sequences, around 60% of which are singletons. This sequence joins TRBV25-1 and TRBJ2-2, with D perhaps assigned TRBD1 or TRBD2 (5 bases each). The sample consisted of breast tumor tissue. The clonotype comes from a female donor with breast cancer. Some clones in this sample may be carry-over from other donors' samples. The DNA for the CDR3 is TGTGCCAGCCGCCGGGACGGTTTCACCGGGGAGCTGTTTTTT. Amino acid sequence: CASRRDGFTGELFF.